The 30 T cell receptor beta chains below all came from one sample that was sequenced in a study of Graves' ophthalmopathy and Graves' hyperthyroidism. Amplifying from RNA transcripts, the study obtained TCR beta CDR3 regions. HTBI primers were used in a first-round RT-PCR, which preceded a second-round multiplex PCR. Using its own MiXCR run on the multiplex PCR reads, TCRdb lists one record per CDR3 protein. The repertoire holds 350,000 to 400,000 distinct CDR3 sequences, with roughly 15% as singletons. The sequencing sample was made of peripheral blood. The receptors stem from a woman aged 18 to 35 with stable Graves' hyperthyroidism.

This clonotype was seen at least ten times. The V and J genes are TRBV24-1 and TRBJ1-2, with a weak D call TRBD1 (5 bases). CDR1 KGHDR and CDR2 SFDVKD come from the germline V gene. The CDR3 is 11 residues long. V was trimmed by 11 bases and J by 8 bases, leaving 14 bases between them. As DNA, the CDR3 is TGTGCCAGCACTACGGGGGACGGCTACACCTTC. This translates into CASTTGDGYTF.

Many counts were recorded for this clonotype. The CDR3, as DNA: TGTGCCAGCAGGACAGGCGTGAGGGCCTCCTATGGCTACACCTTC. Protein product: CASRTGVRASYGYTF. The chain combines TRBV27 with TRBJ1-2; weak D call: TRBD1 (6 bases). The germline V and J ends were trimmed by 6 bases and 4 bases, with 18 bases remaining between them. The CDR3 is 15 amino acids. Germline V gene lookup returns CDR1 MNHEY and CDR2 SMNVEV (reference sequence).

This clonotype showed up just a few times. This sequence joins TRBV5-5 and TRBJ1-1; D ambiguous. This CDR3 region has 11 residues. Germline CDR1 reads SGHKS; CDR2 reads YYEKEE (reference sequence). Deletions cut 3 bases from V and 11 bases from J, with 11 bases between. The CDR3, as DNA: TGTGCCAGCAGCTCACGGGGATTCGCTTTCTTT. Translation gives CASSSRGFAFF.

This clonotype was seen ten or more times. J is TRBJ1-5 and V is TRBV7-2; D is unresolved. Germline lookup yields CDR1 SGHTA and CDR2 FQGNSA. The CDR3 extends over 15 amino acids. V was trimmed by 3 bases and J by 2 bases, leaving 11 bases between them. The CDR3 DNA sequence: TGTGCCAGCAGCTTTGAGGCATGGGGCAATCAGCCCCAGCATTTT. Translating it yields CASSFEAWGNQPQHF.

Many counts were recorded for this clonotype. CDR3 nucleotide sequence: TGTGCCACCAGCAGGGGTGGTCTAGCGGGAAGCTCCTACAATGAGCAGTTCTTC. Amino acid sequence: CATSRGGLAGSSYNEQFF. The chain is built from TRBV15 and TRBJ2-1, with 9 bases fitting TRBD2. CDR3 length: 18 residues. CDR1 is LNHNV, CDR2 YYDKDF, per germline (reference sequence). V gave up 3 bases and J gave up 0 bases; unmatched junction bases: 9.

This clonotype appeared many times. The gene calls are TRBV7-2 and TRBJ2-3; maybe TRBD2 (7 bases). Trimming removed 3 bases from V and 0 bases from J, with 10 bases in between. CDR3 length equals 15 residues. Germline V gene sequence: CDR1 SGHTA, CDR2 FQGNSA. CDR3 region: CASSFAGASTDTQYF. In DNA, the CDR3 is TGTGCCAGCAGCTTCGCGGGGGCTAGCACAGATACGCAGTATTTT.

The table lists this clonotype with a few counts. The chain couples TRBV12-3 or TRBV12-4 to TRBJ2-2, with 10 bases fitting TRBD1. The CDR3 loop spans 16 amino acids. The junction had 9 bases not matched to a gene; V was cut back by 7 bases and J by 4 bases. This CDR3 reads CASNLWTGGVTGELFF. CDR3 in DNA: TGTGCCAGCAATCTTTGGACAGGGGGGGTCACCGGGGAGCTGTTTTTT.

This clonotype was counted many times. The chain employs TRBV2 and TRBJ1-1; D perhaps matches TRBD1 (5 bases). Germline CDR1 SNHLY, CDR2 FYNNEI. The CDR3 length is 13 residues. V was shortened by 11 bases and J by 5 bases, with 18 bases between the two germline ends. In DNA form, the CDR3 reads TGTGCCCCCTATGGGGCCGGTGGAACTGAAGCTTTCTTT. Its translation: CAPYGAGGTEAFF.

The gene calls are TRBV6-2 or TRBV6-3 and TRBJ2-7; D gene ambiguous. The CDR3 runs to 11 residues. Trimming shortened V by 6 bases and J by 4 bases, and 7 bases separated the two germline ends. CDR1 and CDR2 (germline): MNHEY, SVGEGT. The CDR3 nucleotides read TGTGCCAGCAGGGTTATATACGAGCAGTACTTC. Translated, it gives CASRVIYEQYF.

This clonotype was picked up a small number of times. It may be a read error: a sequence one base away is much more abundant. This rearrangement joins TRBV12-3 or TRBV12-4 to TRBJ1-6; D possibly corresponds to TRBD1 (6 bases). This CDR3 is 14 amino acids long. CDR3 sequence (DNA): TGTGCCAGCAGTTTAGAGACAGGAAATTCACACCTCCACTTT. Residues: CASSLETGNSHLHF.

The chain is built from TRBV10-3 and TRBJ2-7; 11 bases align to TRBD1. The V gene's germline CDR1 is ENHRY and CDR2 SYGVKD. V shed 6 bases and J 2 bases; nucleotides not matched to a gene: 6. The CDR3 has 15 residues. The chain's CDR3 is CAIRPGQGAPYEQYF. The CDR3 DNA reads TGTGCCATCAGACCAGGACAGGGGGCGCCCTACGAGCAGTACTTC.

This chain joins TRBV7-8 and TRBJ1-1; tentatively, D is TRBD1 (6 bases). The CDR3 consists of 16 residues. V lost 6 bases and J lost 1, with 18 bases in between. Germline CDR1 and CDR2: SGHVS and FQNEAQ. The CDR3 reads CASSYPIGQQNTEAFF. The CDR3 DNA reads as TGTGCCAGCAGTTACCCGATCGGACAGCAGAACACTGAAGCTTTCTTT.

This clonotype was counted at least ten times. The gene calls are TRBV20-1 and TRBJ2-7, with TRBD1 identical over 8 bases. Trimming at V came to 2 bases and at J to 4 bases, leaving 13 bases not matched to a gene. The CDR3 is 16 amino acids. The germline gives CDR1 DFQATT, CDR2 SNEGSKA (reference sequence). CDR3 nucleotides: TGCAGTGCTAGAAGTATCAGCAGCAGGGGGCTTTACGAGCAGTACTTC. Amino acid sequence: CSARSISSRGLYEQYF.

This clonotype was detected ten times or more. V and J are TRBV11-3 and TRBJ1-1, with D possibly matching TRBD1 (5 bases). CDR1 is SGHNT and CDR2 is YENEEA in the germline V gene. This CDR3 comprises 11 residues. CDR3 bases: TGTGTTAAAGGGGTGGACACTGAAGCTTTCTTT. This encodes CVKGVDTEAFF. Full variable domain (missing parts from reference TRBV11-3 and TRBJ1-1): EAGVVQSPRYKIIEKKQPVAFWCNPISGHNTLYWYLQNLGQGPELLIRYENEEAVDDSQLPKDRFSAERLKGVDSTLKIQPAELGDSAVYLCVKGVDTEAFFGQGTRLTVV.

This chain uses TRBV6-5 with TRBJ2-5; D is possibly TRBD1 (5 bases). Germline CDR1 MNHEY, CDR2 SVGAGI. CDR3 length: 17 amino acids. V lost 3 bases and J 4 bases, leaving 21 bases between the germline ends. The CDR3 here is CASSYLRAGSRGETQYF. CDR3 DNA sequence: TGTGCCAGCAGTTATCTCCGGGCCGGCTCAAGGGGAGAGACCCAGTACTTC.

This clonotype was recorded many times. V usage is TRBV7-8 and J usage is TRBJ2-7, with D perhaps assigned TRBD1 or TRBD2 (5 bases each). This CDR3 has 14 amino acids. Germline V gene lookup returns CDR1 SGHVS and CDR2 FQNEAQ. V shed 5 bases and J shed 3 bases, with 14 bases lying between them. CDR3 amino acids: CASSSRDEYYEQYF. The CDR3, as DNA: TGTGCCAGCAGCAGCCGGGACGAGTACTACGAGCAGTACTTC.

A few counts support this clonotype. The CDR3 DNA reads TGTGCCAGCAGCCCAATTATCTTAGGAGGAGGGACCTCTATCTACCCCACTGAAGCTTTCTTT. Its translation is CASSPIILGGGTSIYPTEAFF. The rearrangement joins TRBV4-2 to TRBJ1-1; tentatively, D is TRBD1 (5 bases). The CDR3 has 21 residues. Between the trimmed V and J ends, which lost 4 bases and 4 bases, there was a span of 34 bases. Germline V gene sequence: CDR1 LGHNA, CDR2 YNFKEQ.

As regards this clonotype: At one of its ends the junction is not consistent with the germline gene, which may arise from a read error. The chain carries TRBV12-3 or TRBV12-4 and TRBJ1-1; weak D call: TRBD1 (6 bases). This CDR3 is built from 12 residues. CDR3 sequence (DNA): TGTGCCAGCAGCCCGACAGGCACTGAAGTTTTCTTT. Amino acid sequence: CASSPTGTEVFF.

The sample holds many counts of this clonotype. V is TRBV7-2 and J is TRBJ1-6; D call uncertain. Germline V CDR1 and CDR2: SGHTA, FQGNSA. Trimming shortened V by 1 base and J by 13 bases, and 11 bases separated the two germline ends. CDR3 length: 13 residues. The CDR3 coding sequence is TGTGCCAGCAGCTTAGTGGGAGCCCCTCCCCTCCACTTT. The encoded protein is CASSLVGAPPLHF.

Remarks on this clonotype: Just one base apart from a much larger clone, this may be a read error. The CDR3 DNA is TGTGCCAGCTCACTAGCACCGGGACAGGGGGCGGGAGAGCAGTACTTC. This gives the protein CASSLAPGQGAGEQYF. The V and J genes are TRBV18 and TRBJ2-7; 12 nucleotides agree with TRBD1. V dropped 4 bases and J dropped 7; count of bases not matched to a gene: 11. Germline CDR1 is KGHSH and CDR2 is LQKENI. The CDR3 loop spans 16 amino acids.

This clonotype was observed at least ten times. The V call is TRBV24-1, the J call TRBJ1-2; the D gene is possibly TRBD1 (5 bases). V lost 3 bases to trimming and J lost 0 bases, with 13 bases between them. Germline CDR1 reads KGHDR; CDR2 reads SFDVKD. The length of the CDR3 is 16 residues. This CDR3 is CATSDATGLANYGYTF. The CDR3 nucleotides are TGTGCCACCAGTGATGCCACAGGCCTAGCTAACTATGGCTACACCTTC.

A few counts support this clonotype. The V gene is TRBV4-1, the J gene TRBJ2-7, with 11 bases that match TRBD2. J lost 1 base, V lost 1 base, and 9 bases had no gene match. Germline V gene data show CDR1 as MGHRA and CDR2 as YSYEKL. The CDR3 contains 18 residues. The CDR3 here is CASSQVMSLAGGSYEQYF. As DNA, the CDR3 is TGCGCCAGCAGCCAAGTCATGAGTCTAGCGGGGGGTTCCTACGAGCAGTACTTC.

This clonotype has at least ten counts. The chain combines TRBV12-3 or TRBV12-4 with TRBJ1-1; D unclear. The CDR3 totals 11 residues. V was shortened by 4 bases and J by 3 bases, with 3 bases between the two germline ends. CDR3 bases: TGTGCCAGCAGTTCCTACACTGAAGCTTTCTTT. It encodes CASSSYTEAFF.

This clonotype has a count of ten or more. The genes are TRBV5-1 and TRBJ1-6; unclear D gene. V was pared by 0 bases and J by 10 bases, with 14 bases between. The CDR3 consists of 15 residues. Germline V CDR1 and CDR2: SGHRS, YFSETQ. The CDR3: CASSLGDMLNSPLHF. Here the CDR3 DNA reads TGCGCCAGCAGCTTGGGCGATATGCTGAACTCACCCCTCCACTTT. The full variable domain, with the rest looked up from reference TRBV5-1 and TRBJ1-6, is KAGVTQTPRYLIKTRGQQVTLSCSPISGHRSVSWYQQTPGQGLQFLFEYFSETQRNKGNFPGRFSGRQFSNSRSEMNVSTLELGDSALYLCASSLGDMLNSPLHFGNGTRLTVT.

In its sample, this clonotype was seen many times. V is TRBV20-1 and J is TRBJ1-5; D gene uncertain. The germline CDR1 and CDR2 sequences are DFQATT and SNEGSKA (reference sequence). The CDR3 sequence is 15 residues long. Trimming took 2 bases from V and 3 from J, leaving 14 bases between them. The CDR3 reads CSARRVQSPNQPQHF. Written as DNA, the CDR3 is TGCAGTGCTAGAAGAGTGCAGTCCCCCAATCAGCCCCAGCATTTT.

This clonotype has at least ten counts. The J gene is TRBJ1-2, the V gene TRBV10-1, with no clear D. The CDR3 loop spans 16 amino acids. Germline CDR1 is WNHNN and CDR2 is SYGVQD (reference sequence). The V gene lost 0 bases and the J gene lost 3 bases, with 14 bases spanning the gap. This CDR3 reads CASSESVGVPYYGYTF. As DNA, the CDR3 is TGCGCCAGCAGTGAGTCAGTCGGGGTCCCCTACTATGGCTACACCTTC.

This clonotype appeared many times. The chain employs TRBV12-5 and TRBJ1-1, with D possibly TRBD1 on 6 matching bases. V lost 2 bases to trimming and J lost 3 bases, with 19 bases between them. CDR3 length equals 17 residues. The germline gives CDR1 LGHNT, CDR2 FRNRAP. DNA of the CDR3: TGTGCTAGTGGTTTGCCCCCGACAGGAAGAGGGGACACTGAAGCTTTCTTT. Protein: CASGLPPTGRGDTEAFF.

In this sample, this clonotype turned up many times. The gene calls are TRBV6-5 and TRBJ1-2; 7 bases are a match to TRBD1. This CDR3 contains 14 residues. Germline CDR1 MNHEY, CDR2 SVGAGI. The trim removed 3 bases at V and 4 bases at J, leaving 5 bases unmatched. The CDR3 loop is CASSYGDRVYGYTF. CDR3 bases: TGTGCCAGCAGTTATGGGGACAGAGTCTATGGCTACACCTTC.

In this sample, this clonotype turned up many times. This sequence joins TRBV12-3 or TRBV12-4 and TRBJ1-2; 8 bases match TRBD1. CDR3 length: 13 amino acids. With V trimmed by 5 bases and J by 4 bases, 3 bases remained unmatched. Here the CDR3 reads CASSDRGPYGYTF. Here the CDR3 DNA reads TGTGCCAGCAGTGACAGGGGCCCCTATGGCTACACCTTC.

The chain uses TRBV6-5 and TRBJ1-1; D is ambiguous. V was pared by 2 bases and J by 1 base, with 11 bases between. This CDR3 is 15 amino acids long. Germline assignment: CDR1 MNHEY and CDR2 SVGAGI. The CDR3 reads CASSYRYIGNTEAFF. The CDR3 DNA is TGTGCCAGCAGTTACCGCTACATAGGGAACACTGAAGCTTTCTTT.